These T cell receptor beta chains were read from a single sample in a study of T-cell memory formation after mild COVID-19. Each CDR3 protein is one row after TCRdb ran MiXCR on the 5' RACE reads. In the table there are a few hundred thousand distinct CDR3 sequences, about 21% of which are singletons. Sequenced input: PBMCs or a T cell subset sorted from them (not recorded which). The receptor set was obtained from an adult woman who had mild COVID-19 (a few samples of this study predate the infection). Cell type and time point are not known. Each CDR3 is given with its conserved first and last residue. Size values are once, few and many counts, or a class for expanded clones, and some rows have none.

CDR3	V	J	size
CASSVQGGGYNEQFF	TRBV7-3	TRBJ2-1	.
CASSQVGQIGGEQYF	TRBV4-3	TRBJ2-7	.
CASSQGQGVMNTEAFF	TRBV5-1	TRBJ1-1	.
CASSLNQLGLSRQPYNEQFF	TRBV6-2/TRBV6-3	TRBJ2-1	.
CASSLALGHYGYTF	TRBV12-3/TRBV12-4	TRBJ1-2	.
CSARESGSTDTQYF	TRBV20-1	TRBJ2-3	.
CASSLWYSYEQYF	TRBV27	TRBJ2-7	few
CASSADRYNEQFF	TRBV12-3/TRBV12-4	TRBJ2-1	.
CASSVSGGVREQFF	TRBV7-8	TRBJ2-1	.
CASSHSDRAGANVLTF	TRBV4-1	TRBJ2-6	few
CSVEAPGPHPDEQFF	TRBV29-1	TRBJ2-1	few
CSAQYDTEAFF	TRBV29-1	TRBJ1-1	few